By share, the clone carrying this TCR beta chain ranks as medium-sized (0.01 to 0.1%). The target antigen is unknown. The time point: sample taken at primary tumor resection. This entry comes from a study of spatial heterogeneity in lung cancer. Study-wide points: For expanded intratumoral alpha and beta TCRs, counts tracked tumor mutation counts.

The germline gives CDR1 SNHLY, CDR2 FYNNEI. The V segment lost 8 bases and the J segment 4 bases; nucleotides outside the gene matches: 9. This CDR3 region has 15 residues. TCRdb re-called the 5' RACE reads with MiXCR, one entry per CDR3 protein. The sample has some 1,100 distinct CDR3 sequences, roughly 18% seen once. This chain uses TRBV2 with TRBJ1-5; 9 bases agree with TRBD1. This sample comprised lung tumor tissue, obtained at surgery. This TCR derives from a male donor with early-stage non-small cell lung cancer. CDR3 sequence reads: CASCVRTGENQPQHF. CDR3 DNA sequence: TGTGCCAGCTGCGTCCGGACAGGGGAGAATCAGCCCCAGCATTTT. The complete variable domain, with remaining parts taken from reference TRBV2 and TRBJ1-5, reads EPEVTQTPSHQVTQMGQEVILRCVPISNHLYFYWYRQILGQKVEFLVSFYNNEISEKSEIFDDQFSVERPDGSNFTLKIRSTKLEDSAMYFCASCVRTGENQPQHFGDGTRLSIL.